The clone carrying this TCR beta chain has a handful of counts. The sample comes from a study of blood T cell repertoires in COVID-19. Study at large: The United States, Italy and Spain were the sources of the acute and convalescent COVID-19 samples. T cells, B-cell-depleted T cells, or PBMCs provided the cDNA or gDNA that served as material.

Study processing details: Scientists estimated how many nucleated cells there were by amplifying reference gene primers. TCRdb's table, derived via immunoSEQ multiplex PCR, lists solely in-frame clones and lacks some. The V and J calls and the clone size are those of that table, but D and trimming were determined from the DNA. The profile shows around 90,000 clones, 75% to 85% of them singletons. CDR3 size: 15 residues. Germline CDR1 and CDR2: SGHNT and YYREEE (reference sequence). The V end was cut by 4 bases, the J end by 2 bases, with 16 bases between. The rearrangement links TRBV5-4 to TRBJ2-7, with D possibly being TRBD1 (6 bases). The specimen was peripheral blood. The clonotype comes from a human donor in a cohort sampled during active COVID-19. In DNA form, the CDR3 reads TGTGCCAGCAGCCAAGGGTCTTGGACAGCCTACGAGCAGTACTTC. It encodes CASSQGSWTAYEQYF.